This TCR beta chain was documented in a study of T cells in Graves' hyperthyroidism and ophthalmopathy. In the study overall: It was at initial diagnosis, before any treatment, that peripheral blood was collected.

This CDR3 has 19 amino acids. The V gene end was trimmed by 4 bases and the J gene end by 5 bases; junction bases not matched to a gene: 17. Patients with ophthalmopathy all had a Clinical Activity Score of at least 3, a NOSPECS grade of at least 4 and duration under 3 months. Clinical symptoms, serum thyroxine, TRAb, thyroid ultrasound and orbital computed tomography established diagnosis. This clonotype was detected only a few times. Its antigen remains unknown. TCR beta CDR3 regions were amplified from RNA. RT-PCR in the first round (using the HTBI primer set) targeted the TCR CDR3. TCRdb re-derived calls from the multiplex PCR reads in MiXCR, one entry per CDR3 protein. The sample contains 250,000 to 400,000 distinct CDR3 sequences, roughly 15% of which appear only once. Whole-study findings and limits: Ophthalmopathy and stable hyperthyroidism were separated by a 13 V-J model.

The chain recombines TRBV12-3 or TRBV12-4 with TRBJ1-6; 7 bases are a match to TRBD1. The TCR comes from a woman between 40 and 55 years old with Graves' ophthalmopathy. Sequencing was carried out using blood. In DNA form, the CDR3 reads TGTGCCAGCAGTTCCTTCCCAACAGGGGCGAATATACATAATTCACCCCTCCACTTT. The encoded protein is CASSSFPTGANIHNSPLHF.